Presented here are 27 T cell receptor beta chains from one specimen sequenced in a study of blood T cell repertoires in COVID-19. Libraries were prepared by immunoSEQ multiplex PCR; TCRdb keeps only in-frame clonotypes and omits some of them. The sample contains approximately 250,000 clones, approximately 86% of which appear only once. Sequencing used peripheral blood. These receptors were collected from a man aged 35 to 55 with active or convalescent COVID-19.

The J gene is TRBJ2-5, the V gene TRBV30; 9 bases are a match to TRBD1. Unmatched junction bases numbered 3, after V lost 5 bases and J lost 5 bases. Germline assignment: CDR1 GTSNPN and CDR2 SVGIG (reference sequence). The CDR3 consists of 12 residues. CDR3: CAWAGQGETQYF. For the CDR3, the DNA is TGTGCCTGGGCGGGACAGGGTGAGACCCAGTACTTC.

V gene TRBV11-2 combines with J gene TRBJ2-5, with D tentatively TRBD2 (6 bases). V lost 1 base, J lost 5 bases, and 14 bases lay in between. In germline, CDR1 is SGHAT, CDR2 FQNNGV. The CDR3 runs 15 residues. The CDR3 is CASSLGRERRETQYF. DNA of the CDR3: TGTGCCAGCAGCTTAGGACGGGAGAGGAGGGAGACCCAGTACTTC.

The J gene is TRBJ1-2, the V gene TRBV5-4; D is unresolved. Germline assignment: CDR1 SGHNT and CDR2 YYREEE (reference sequence). This CDR3 is built from 13 residues. The ends were cut back, 2 bases at V and 1 base at J, with 6 bases in the middle. The CDR3 DNA sequence: TGTGCCAGCAGCTTTCACAGTAACTATGGCTACACCTTC. It encodes CASSFHSNYGYTF.

This clone came up once. V usage is TRBV29-1 and J usage is TRBJ2-2, with no clear D. The CDR3 spans 12 residues. The V gene lost 4 bases and the J gene lost 7 bases, with 10 bases spanning the gap. Germline lookup yields CDR1 SQVTM and CDR2 ANQGSEA. The DNA for the CDR3 is TGCAGCGTTGCACCAAGCGTCGGGGAGCTGTTTTTT. Translating it yields CSVAPSVGELFF.

This clone was seen once. The J gene is TRBJ2-1, the V gene TRBV9; perhaps TRBD2 as D (5 bases). V dropped 0 bases and J dropped 8 bases, with 15 bases sitting between them. Germline V gene sequence: CDR1 SGDLS, CDR2 YYNGEE. The CDR3 runs 15 residues. The CDR3 here is CASSVGGFYSDEQFF. CDR3 sequence (DNA): TGTGCCAGCAGCGTAGGAGGGTTTTATTCGGATGAGCAGTTCTTC.

This rearrangement joins TRBV10-3 to TRBJ2-5; possibly TRBD1 for D (6 bases). The CDR3 sequence is 14 residues long. Germline values: CDR1 ENHRY, CDR2 SYGVKD. Trimming removed 5 bases at V and 2 bases at J, with 12 bases between. Written as DNA, the CDR3 is TGTGCCATCAGTCCCGGGACACTTCAAGAGACCCAGTACTTC. Its protein is CAISPGTLQETQYF.

The chain uses TRBV4-2 and TRBJ2-1, with TRBD2 matching over 8 bases. V was pared by 3 bases and J by 0 bases, with 4 bases of the junction left unmatched. This CDR3 contains 16 residues. In germline, CDR1 is LGHNA, CDR2 YNFKEQ. CDR3 nucleotides: TGTGCCAGCAGCCAGGCCGGGACTAGCTCCTACAATGAGCAGTTCTTC. It specifies CASSQAGTSSYNEQFF.

This clone has just a few counts. The CDR3 protein is CASSLGDRSNQPQHF. CDR3 DNA sequence: TGTGCCAGCAGCTTAGGCGACAGGAGCAATCAGCCCCAGCATTTT. The chain joins TRBV7-6 to TRBJ1-5, with a weak D call TRBD1 (6 bases). The CDR3 is made up of 15 amino acids. The V end lost 1 base, the J end lost 1 base, and 8 bases lay between the germline ends. CDR1 is SGHVS and CDR2 is FNYEAQ in the germline V gene.

This clone appeared a single time. The chain links TRBV7-9 to TRBJ2-7, with TRBD1 matching over 8 bases. V was clipped by 1 base and J by 2 bases; unmatched bases: 4. Germline values: CDR1 SEHNR, CDR2 FQNEAQ (reference sequence). This CDR3 has 15 residues. This chain's CDR3 is CASSLVRGQAYEQYF. CDR3 coding DNA: TGTGCCAGCAGCTTAGTTAGGGGACAGGCCTACGAGCAGTACTTC.

The chain has TRBV3-1 (or the pseudogene TRBV3-2) and TRBJ2-1, with D perhaps matching TRBD1 (5 bases). The germline gives CDR1 LGHDT, CDR2 YNNKEL (reference sequence). The CDR3 runs 14 residues. Trimming took 1 base from V and 6 from J, leaving 10 bases between them. CDR3 amino acids: CASSQVAGPNEQFF. The CDR3 DNA is TGTGCCAGCAGCCAAGTGGCAGGGCCCAATGAGCAGTTCTTC.

The chain is built from TRBV9 and TRBJ1-2, with D uncertain. The CDR3 covers 12 residues. The germline gives CDR1 SGDLS, CDR2 YYNGEE. V lost 3 bases, J lost 7 bases, and 10 bases lay in between. The CDR3 reads CASSATRGGYTF. In DNA, the CDR3 is TGTGCCAGCAGCGCGACCCGGGGTGGCTACACCTTC.

The J gene is TRBJ1-4, the V gene TRBV2; 9 nucleotides align to TRBD1. The CDR3 length is 16 residues. Germline assignment: CDR1 SNHLY and CDR2 FYNNEI. Losses at the gene ends were 6 bases for V and 7 bases for J; bases not matched to a gene: 12. This CDR3 is CASSPRDRVESEKLFF. DNA for the CDR3: TGTGCCAGCAGCCCCCGGGACAGGGTGGAAAGTGAAAAACTGTTTTTT.

This clone was observed once. The chain combines TRBV6-5 with TRBJ1-6, with 11 nucleotides matching TRBD1. With 7 bases clipped from V and 8 bases from J, the junction kept 7 bases outside the gene matches. The CDR3 has 15 residues. CDR1 and CDR2 (germline): MNHEY, SVGAGI. The CDR3 reads CASMDRGLNHSPLHF. The CDR3 coding sequence is TGTGCCAGCATGGACAGGGGGCTCAACCATTCACCCCTCCACTTT.

The chain employs TRBV27 and TRBJ1-5; TRBD1 aligns across 8 bases. Germline V CDR1 and CDR2: MNHEY, SMNVEV (reference sequence). This CDR3 is 12 amino acids long. Trimming at V came to 7 bases and at J to 5 bases, leaving 1 base not matched to a gene. The CDR3 DNA reads TGTGCCAGCAAGACAGGGGATCAGCCCCAGCATTTT. Protein product: CASKTGDQPQHF.

V usage is TRBV12-3 or TRBV12-4 and J usage is TRBJ1-2, with D perhaps matching TRBD1 (6 bases). V lost 5 bases and J lost 4, with 11 bases in between. This CDR3 contains 13 residues. CDR3 in amino acids: CASSPQGTYGYTF. CDR3 DNA: TGTGCCAGCAGTCCACAGGGTACCTATGGCTACACCTTC.

The CDR3 loop reads CASHWGAYEQYF. The DNA for the CDR3 is TGTGCCAGTCATTGGGGGGCCTACGAGCAGTACTTC. This sequence joins TRBV28 and TRBJ2-7, with D maybe TRBD2 (6 bases). This CDR3 contains 12 residues. CDR1 and CDR2 from the germline V gene are MDHEN and SYDVKM. The V and J ends lost 9 bases and 2 bases respectively, with 11 bases between them.

This chain joins TRBV14 and TRBJ2-5; TRBD2 aligns across 12 bases. Germline CDR1 is SGHDN and CDR2 is FVKESK. This CDR3 has 16 amino acids. Germline trimming cut 4 bases from V and 5 bases from J; bases unmatched to any gene: 8. CDR3 in amino acids: CASSPGLAGMRETQYF. CDR3 coding DNA: TGTGCCAGCAGCCCCGGACTAGCGGGGATGAGGGAGACCCAGTACTTC.

The chain is built from TRBV5-4 and TRBJ1-5, with 7 bases aligning to TRBD1. Trimming cost V 4 bases and J 5 bases; bases outside gene matches: 3. From germline, CDR1 is SGHNT and CDR2 YYREEE (reference sequence). The CDR3 has 13 residues. In nucleotides, the CDR3 is TGTGCCAGCAGCCGGGACAGCGATCAGCCCCAGCATTTT. It is translated as CASSRDSDQPQHF.

The J gene is TRBJ2-7, the V gene TRBV11-3; 9 bases are a match to TRBD1. Germline loops: CDR1 SGHNT, CDR2 YENEEA. The CDR3 extends over 15 amino acids. J gave up 0 bases and V 5 bases, and 5 bases lay outside the gene matches. The CDR3 nucleotides read TGTGCCAGCAGCGGGGGACAGGGCAACTCCTACGAGCAGTACTTC. This gives the protein CASSGGQGNSYEQYF.

This clone was counted once. The chain has TRBV5-4 and TRBJ2-1, with TRBD2 as a possible D gene (6 bases). Trimming cost V 4 bases and J 1 base, with 12 bases left between them. The length of the CDR3 is 15 residues. Germline values: CDR1 SGHNT, CDR2 YYREEE (reference sequence). The CDR3 loop is CASSASVGSYNEQFF. The CDR3 DNA follows: TGTGCCAGCAGCGCTAGCGTAGGGTCCTACAATGAGCAGTTCTTC.

The chain couples TRBV7-9 to TRBJ1-2; a weak D match, TRBD1 (5 bases). CDR3 length: 14 amino acids. Trimming removed 3 bases from V and 4 bases from J, with 12 bases in between. Germline loops: CDR1 SEHNR, CDR2 FQNEAQ (reference sequence). CDR3 amino acids: CASSFGGMSYGYTF. The CDR3 DNA reads TGTGCCAGCAGCTTCGGGGGGATGAGCTATGGCTACACCTTC. Full variable domain (outside the CDR3, taken from reference TRBV7-9 and TRBJ1-2): DTGVSQNPRHKITKRGQNVTFRCDPISEHNRLYWYRQTLGQGPEFLTYFQNEAQLEKSRLLSDRFSAERPKGSFSTLEIQRTEQGDSAMYLCASSFGGMSYGYTFGSGTRLTVV.

This clone was counted between two and nine times. The chain recombines TRBV2 with TRBJ1-1, with unresolved D. This CDR3 contains 12 residues. Germline V lookup: CDR1 SNHLY, CDR2 FYNNEI. Trimming left V 2 bases short and J 7 bases short, with 8 bases between. In nucleotides, the CDR3 is TGTGCCAGCAGTGAACAGTTTGATGAAGCTTTCTTT. As protein: CASSEQFDEAFF.

V usage is TRBV24-1 and J usage is TRBJ1-4; 7 nucleotides match TRBD1. CDR1 is KGHDR and CDR2 is SFDVKD in the germline V gene. The CDR3 is 11 amino acids. The V gene end was trimmed by 7 bases and the J gene end by 8 bases; junction bases not matched to a gene: 0. CDR3 region: CATRQGEKLFF. The CDR3 DNA follows: TGTGCCACCAGACAGGGGGAAAAACTGTTTTTT.

This chain connects TRBV3-1 (or the pseudogene TRBV3-2) to TRBJ2-5; TRBD2 agrees at 11 bases. With V trimmed by 2 bases and J by 6 bases, 5 bases remained unmatched. CDR3 size: 15 residues. The V gene's germline CDR1 is LGHDT and CDR2 YNNKEL (reference sequence). CDR3 protein: CASSQYTSGRKTQYF. DNA of the CDR3: TGTGCCAGCAGCCAATATACTAGCGGGAGAAAGACCCAGTACTTC.

The chain combines TRBV30 with TRBJ1-2; 7 bases line up with TRBD1. J gave up 6 bases and V 8 bases, and 9 bases lay outside the gene matches. The CDR3 runs 12 residues. Germline CDR1 is GTSNPN and CDR2 is SVGIG (reference sequence). Here the CDR3 reads CARQGGKNGYTF. In DNA form, the CDR3 reads TGTGCCCGCCAGGGGGGTAAGAATGGCTACACCTTC.

The sample holds one count of this clone. The chain has TRBV2 and TRBJ2-7; 14 positions match TRBD2. This CDR3 spans 16 amino acids. V shed 5 bases, J shed 7 bases, and the junction held 10 bases outside the gene matches. Germline CDR1 SNHLY, CDR2 FYNNEI. CDR3 sequence: CASSPPGLAGGDEQYF. The CDR3 DNA is TGTGCCAGCAGTCCCCCTGGACTAGCGGGGGGAGATGAGCAGTACTTC.

V is TRBV28 and J is TRBJ2-7; tentatively, D is TRBD1 (6 bases). In germline, CDR1 is MDHEN, CDR2 SYDVKM. The length of the CDR3 is 14 residues. Trimming stripped 5 bases from V and 0 bases from J, with 11 bases between. The CDR3 DNA is TGTGCCAGCAGTACCCCGGACAGCTCCTACGAGCAGTACTTC. Its translation: CASSTPDSSYEQYF.